These 32 T cell receptor beta chains originate from one sample sequenced in a study of radiotherapy plus CTLA-4 blockade in lung cancer (dated by TCRdb to the late 2010s). The method behind the library was the immunoSEQ multiplex PCR assay. The table was pulled from immuneACCESS by TCRdb, which kept in-frame rearrangements only. Such tables lose some clones; where checked, under half of the loss comes from unresolved V genes, and the rest has no known cause. Recorded for this sample are tens of thousands of clones; roughly 83% of them occurred a single time. The leading ten clones occupy 6.5% to 10% of the sample. The sample here was peripheral blood, taken from a patient treated with radiotherapy plus ipilimumab. Receptors originate from a human donor with non-small cell lung cancer who had a complete response to radiotherapy plus ipilimumab.

The count of this clone is one. V is TRBV30 and J is TRBJ1-5; D ambiguous. CDR1 is GTSNPN and CDR2 is SVGIG in the germline V gene (reference sequence). The V and J ends lost 3 bases and 10 bases respectively, with 19 bases between them. This CDR3 contains 14 residues. The CDR3 DNA reads as TGTGCCTGGAGCGCCCTCGACACCAGTCAACCCCAGCATTTT. Residues: CAWSALDTSQPQHF.

V gene TRBV27 combines with J gene TRBJ2-3, with 8 bases that match TRBD2. Germline V gene sequence: CDR1 MNHEY, CDR2 SMNVEV (reference sequence). The CDR3 covers 15 residues. J gave up 2 bases and V 3 bases, and 4 bases lay outside the gene matches. The DNA for the CDR3 is TGTGCCAGCAGTTTTCCTAGCGGGTACACAGATACGCAGTATTTT. It encodes CASSFPSGYTDTQYF.

The chain carries TRBV7-2 and TRBJ1-6; the match to TRBD1 covers 9 bases. CDR1 is SGHTA, CDR2 FQGNSA, per germline. This CDR3 region has 17 residues. J gave up 11 bases and V 10 bases, and 21 bases lay outside the gene matches. CDR3: CAIELTGQGPFGTPLHF. The CDR3, as DNA: TGTGCCATTGAGCTTACTGGACAGGGGCCCTTTGGGACACCCCTCCACTTT.

The chain has TRBV12-1 and TRBJ1-6; TRBD1 is the table's D call, not checked against the DNA. TRBV12-1 is listed as a pseudogene. The CDR3 runs 17 residues. CDR3 residues: CAIMDRDRGRDNSPLHF. In DNA form, the CDR3 reads TGTGCCATCATGGACCGGGACAGGGGCCGCGATAATTCACCCCTCCACTTT.

The chain uses TRBV19 and TRBJ2-3; possible D gene TRBD2, 5 bases. The germline V gene encodes CDR1 LNHDA and CDR2 SQIVND (reference sequence). The CDR3 extends over 15 amino acids. The V gene lost 7 bases and the J gene lost 6 bases, with 20 bases spanning the gap. This CDR3 reads CASKETAVSLDTQYF. CDR3 coding DNA: TGTGCCAGTAAAGAAACAGCGGTTTCATTGGATACGCAGTATTTT.

The chain links TRBV2 to TRBJ1-4; 9 nucleotides line up with TRBD1. J gave up 0 bases and V 8 bases, and 10 bases lay outside the gene matches. The CDR3 covers 17 residues. Germline lookup yields CDR1 SNHLY and CDR2 FYNNEI. CDR3 sequence: CASSRDRVSATNEKLFF. CDR3 nucleotide sequence: TGTGCCAGCTCCCGGGACAGGGTTTCCGCAACTAATGAAAAACTGTTTTTT.

V is TRBV7-9 and J is TRBJ2-7; 7 positions agree with TRBD1. This CDR3 comprises 15 residues. Germline V gene data show CDR1 as SEHNR and CDR2 as FQNEAQ (reference sequence). J lost 3 bases, V lost 3 bases, and 8 bases had no gene match. The CDR3 coding sequence is TGTGCCAGCAGCTTTACACAGGGGAAAGGCTACGAGCAGTACTTC. Translated: CASSFTQGKGYEQYF.

The chain uses TRBV4-2 and TRBJ2-1, with 14 nucleotides matching TRBD2. The CDR3 has 20 amino acids. The junction had 11 bases not matched to a gene; V was cut back by 2 bases and J by 2 bases. The germline gives CDR1 LGHNA, CDR2 YNFKEQ. The CDR3 region has the DNA TGTGCCAGCAGCCAATATATTGGGACTAGCGGGAGTCGCCCCTACAATGAGCAGTTCTTC. Translating gives CASSQYIGTSGSRPYNEQFF.

This chain links TRBV6-5 with TRBJ2-7; D is undetermined. Germline lookup yields CDR1 MNHEY and CDR2 SVGAGI. CDR3 size: 15 residues. Between the trimmed V and J ends, which lost 2 bases and 0 bases, there was a span of 11 bases. The CDR3 protein is CASSYGGQSSYEQYV. The CDR3 bases are TGTGCCAGCAGTTACGGCGGTCAGAGCTCCTACGAGCAGTACGTC.

This clone has a count of ten or more. The rearrangement links TRBV6-6 to TRBJ1-1; D remains unclear. CDR1 and CDR2 (germline): MNHNY, SVGAGI (reference sequence). There are 13 residues in the CDR3. The V end lost 8 bases, the J end lost 3 bases, and 13 bases lay between the germline ends. The CDR3 reads CASVGGIHTEAFF. The CDR3 DNA is TGTGCCAGCGTAGGCGGGATACACACTGAAGCTTTCTTT.

In this sample, this clone turned up a few times. This chain connects TRBV2 to TRBJ1-2; D call uncertain. The germline V gene encodes CDR1 SNHLY and CDR2 FYNNEI. Between the trimmed V and J ends, which lost 4 bases and 7 bases, there was a span of 13 bases. The CDR3 spans 13 residues. The CDR3 bases are TGTGCCAGCAGTGTGGGGAGGGATCGTGGCTACACCTTC. Its protein is CASSVGRDRGYTF. The whole variable domain, remainder taken from reference TRBV2 and TRBJ1-2, is EPEVTQTPSHQVTQMGQEVILRCVPISNHLYFYWYRQILGQKVEFLVSFYNNEISEKSEIFDDQFSVERPDGSNFTLKIRSTKLEDSAMYFCASSVGRDRGYTFGSGTRLTVV.

The V and J genes are TRBV10-3 and TRBJ1-6; 10 bases align to TRBD1. CDR1 is ENHRY, CDR2 SYGVKD, per germline. V trimming: 3 bases; J trimming: 7 bases; junction bases outside the gene matches: 6. This CDR3 spans 16 amino acids. The CDR3 sequence is CAISDRQGASNSPLHF. DNA of the CDR3: TGTGCCATCAGTGATAGACAGGGGGCTAGCAATTCACCCCTCCACTTT.

This rearrangement joins TRBV6-8 to TRBJ1-2; D is possibly TRBD1 (6 bases). The CDR3 is made up of 16 amino acids. Germline V lookup: CDR1 MNHGY, CDR2 SAAAGT. Trimming pared 2 bases from V and 5 bases from J, leaving 18 bases between. CDR3 nucleotide sequence: TGTGCCAGCAGTTACCAACTTACAGGGTTCCTTTATGGCTACACCTTC. Its protein product is CASSYQLTGFLYGYTF.

This chain links TRBV6-1 with TRBJ2-2, with 9 positions matching TRBD1. The CDR3 extends over 15 amino acids. The J segment lost 8 bases and the V segment lost 6 bases, leaving 10 bases of the junction unmatched. Per germline, CDR1 MNHNS and CDR2 SASEGT. DNA for the CDR3: TGTGCCAGCAGGGGACAGGGCGGAACGCTTGGGGAGCTGTTTTTT. Its translation is CASRGQGGTLGELFF.

The genes are TRBV15 and TRBJ2-5; 9 positions match TRBD2. The CDR3 sequence is 16 residues long. Germline V gives CDR1 LNHNV, CDR2 YYDKDF (reference sequence). With 3 bases clipped from V and 5 bases from J, the junction kept 10 bases outside the gene matches. CDR3 nucleotides: TGTGCCACCAGCAGCTCGACTAGCGGAGTAGGGGAGACCCAGTACTTC. Translation gives CATSSSTSGVGETQYF.

A few counts support this clone. The J gene is TRBJ1-5, the V gene TRBV4-1, with D possibly TRBD1 on 5 matching bases. Looked up from germline, CDR1 is MGHRA and CDR2 is YSYEKL. This CDR3 has 18 residues. The V end was cut by 0 bases, the J end by 7 bases, with 22 bases between. The CDR3 sequence is CASSQDQQGPGSKQPQHF. DNA for the CDR3: TGCGCCAGCAGCCAAGATCAGCAGGGCCCTGGTAGTAAGCAGCCCCAGCATTTT.

This CDR3 is CASSFTGTGDTEAFF. In DNA, the CDR3 is TGCGCCAGCAGCTTTACCGGGACAGGAGACACTGAAGCTTTCTTT. The chain recombines TRBV5-1 with TRBJ1-1; 8 bases line up with TRBD1. The CDR3 is 15 amino acids. V was pared by 2 bases and J by 3 bases, with 6 bases of the junction left unmatched. Germline CDR1 is SGHRS and CDR2 is YFSETQ.

This chain links TRBV10-3 with TRBJ2-5, with 9 bases aligning to TRBD2. The CDR3 spans 14 residues. V shed 6 bases and J 5 bases; nucleotides not matched to a gene: 7. Germline-derived CDR1 and CDR2 are ENHRY and SYGVKD. For the CDR3, the DNA is TGTGCCATCAGGGCTAGCGGGATTTCGGAGACCCAGTACTTC. Its translation is CAIRASGISETQYF.

The chain employs TRBV19 and TRBJ1-3; 8 bases fit TRBD1. Per the germline V gene, CDR1 is LNHDA and CDR2 is SQIVND (reference sequence). The CDR3 contains 17 residues. The junction had 7 bases not matched to a gene; V was cut back by 3 bases and J by 0 bases. The CDR3 sequence is CASSIYRTGTSGNTIYF. CDR3 coding DNA: TGTGCCAGTAGTATTTATAGGACAGGGACCTCTGGAAACACCATATATTTT.

The chain uses TRBV4-1 and TRBJ2-1, with 12 bases aligning to TRBD2. V lost 1 base to trimming and J lost 0 bases; unmatched junction nucleotides: 7. The CDR3 is 19 residues long. Germline V gene lookup returns CDR1 MGHRA and CDR2 YSYEKL. CDR3 in amino acids: CASSQAGTSGPSSYNEQFF. For the CDR3, the DNA is TGCGCCAGCAGCCAAGCTGGGACTAGCGGGCCCAGCTCCTACAATGAGCAGTTCTTC.

The chain employs TRBV12-5 and TRBJ2-3, with 8 bases matching TRBD1. The V segment lost 2 bases and the J segment 4 bases; nucleotides outside the gene matches: 11. This CDR3 has 17 residues. Germline V CDR1 and CDR2: LGHNT, FRNRAP. The CDR3 loop reads CASGLPPGQGLADTQYF. The CDR3 bases are TGTGCTAGTGGTTTGCCCCCCGGACAGGGTTTAGCAGATACGCAGTATTTT.

V is TRBV6-1 and J is TRBJ1-5; D unclear. Germline CDR1 reads MNHNS; CDR2 reads SASEGT. Trimming stripped 5 bases from V and 0 bases from J, with 5 bases between. The CDR3 is 13 residues long. CDR3 region: CASSPYSNQPQHF. The CDR3 DNA is TGTGCCAGCAGTCCTTATAGCAATCAGCCCCAGCATTTT.

The chain combines TRBV18 with TRBJ2-5, with D tentatively TRBD2 (5 bases). Per germline, CDR1 KGHSH and CDR2 LQKENI. This CDR3 has 12 residues. Trimming removed 3 bases at V and 5 bases at J, with 7 bases between. The CDR3 spells CASSPKRETQYF. The CDR3 DNA reads as TGTGCCAGCTCACCTAAGCGGGAGACCCAGTACTTC.

This rearrangement joins TRBV2 to TRBJ1-2, with 8 bases matching TRBD1. Germline V gene lookup returns CDR1 SNHLY and CDR2 FYNNEI. This CDR3 region has 13 residues. V was pared by 2 bases and J by 6 bases, with 2 bases of the junction left unmatched. CDR3 bases: TGTGCCAGCAGTGAAACAGGGGGAGATGGCTACACCTTC. It translates to CASSETGGDGYTF. The variable domain in full, completed from reference TRBV2 and TRBJ1-2, reads EPEVTQTPSHQVTQMGQEVILRCVPISNHLYFYWYRQILGQKVEFLVSFYNNEISEKSEIFDDQFSVERPDGSNFTLKIRSTKLEDSAMYFCASSETGGDGYTFGSGTRLTVV.

CDR3 in amino acids: CASRLDPSGKYGQYV. As DNA, the CDR3 is TGCGCCAGCAGGTTGGACCCTAGCGGGAAGTACGGGCAGTACGTC. J is TRBJ2-7 and V is TRBV5-1; TRBD2 matches at 9 bases. Looked up from germline, CDR1 is SGHRS and CDR2 is YFSETQ. CDR3 length: 15 amino acids.

A word on this clone: At one end, the junction sequence differs from germline, possibly due to a read error. The V call is TRBV7-7, the J call TRBJ2-2; weak D call: TRBD2 (6 bases). Germline V gene lookup returns CDR1 SSHAT and CDR2 FNYEAQ (reference sequence). This CDR3 is built from 13 residues. CDR3 bases: TGTGCTAGCAGCTTAGCTAGCGTCGGAGAGCTGTTTTTT. Its protein product is CASSLASVGELFF.

This clone has only one observation. V usage is TRBV7-8 and J usage is TRBJ1-1, with D perhaps TRBD1 (6 bases). Per the germline V gene, CDR1 is SGHVS and CDR2 is FQNEAQ. The V end lost 5 bases, the J end lost 3 bases, and 13 bases lay between the germline ends. The CDR3 covers 14 residues. The CDR3 DNA reads as TGTGCCAGCAGCGCCGAGACAGGAGACACTGAAGCTTTCTTT. It translates to CASSAETGDTEAFF.

This chain joins TRBV29-1 and TRBJ2-7, with D unresolved. V was pared by 7 bases and J by 3 bases, with 10 bases between. CDR1 and CDR2 from the germline V gene are SQVTM and ANQGSEA. CDR3 length equals 11 residues. CDR3 nucleotides: TGCAGCGGCTCGGTCCGCTACGAGCAGTACTTC. Encoded protein: CSGSVRYEQYF.

The CDR3 loop reads CASSLGSGANEQYF. Here the CDR3 DNA reads TGTGCCAGTAGCCTGGGGTCAGGGGCCAACGAGCAGTACTTC. The chain uses TRBV19 and TRBJ2-7; the D gene is possibly TRBD1 (6 bases). Germline V CDR1 and CDR2: LNHDA, SQIVND (reference sequence). Deletions cut 6 bases from V and 5 bases from J, with 17 bases between. CDR3 length equals 14 residues. Using reference TRBV19 and TRBJ2-7 for the parts outside the CDR3, the full variable domain is DGGITQSPKYLFRKEGQNVTLSCEQNLNHDAMYWYRQDPGQGLRLIYYSQIVNDFQKGDIAEGYSVSREKKESFPLTVTSAQKNPTAFYLCASSLGSGANEQYFGPGTRLTVT.

This clone was seen a few times. J is TRBJ2-6 and V is TRBV19, with D hard to call. In germline, CDR1 is LNHDA, CDR2 SQIVND (reference sequence). The CDR3 runs 15 residues. Trimming stripped 6 bases from V and 0 bases from J, with 9 bases between. This CDR3 is CASRSLDSGANVLTF. The CDR3 DNA is TGTGCCAGTAGGAGTCTTGACTCTGGGGCCAACGTCCTGACTTTC.

V usage is TRBV7-9 and J usage is TRBJ1-2, with 11 nucleotides matching TRBD1. The CDR3 runs to 15 residues. Germline loops: CDR1 SEHNR, CDR2 FQNEAQ (reference sequence). V shed 4 bases, J shed 5 bases, and the junction held 6 bases outside the gene matches. Here the CDR3 DNA reads TGTGCCAGCAGCTCCGGACAGGGGGCCTGGTATGGCTACACCTTC. Translating gives CASSSGQGAWYGYTF.

The chain carries TRBV11-2 and TRBJ1-6, with a tentative D call TRBD1 (6 bases). This CDR3 contains 15 residues. Germline CDR1 is SGHAT and CDR2 is FQNNGV. V was trimmed by 1 base and J by 6 bases, leaving 10 bases between them. CDR3 region: CASSLVAGANSPLHF. The DNA for the CDR3 is TGTGCCAGCAGCTTAGTTGCAGGGGCTAATTCACCCCTCCACTTT.